This T cell receptor beta chain was identified in a study of cytomegalovirus exposure and HLA in healthy donors (dated by TCRdb to the late 2010s). Looking at the study overall: In an earlier analysis of 587 of the donors, 276 Gb of sequence data and 90 million to 120 million unique TCR beta sequences from 150 million to 200 million T cells were reported. The later analysis used no new phenotypic data to find candidate immune exposures, relying instead on TCR beta sequences and their occurrence across donors. The study was designed to test whether signatures of past pathogen exposure could be identified by cataloging public T cell receptors. An early release covering roughly 600 HLA-typed donors comprised about 310 gigabases of sequencing data and approximately 85 million unique TCR sequences. HLA typing covered class I and class II loci at four-digit resolution. A later analysis re-examined previously published TCR beta repertoires from more than 550 donors and added high-resolution HLA genotyping to investigate patterns of TCR occurrence. In an earlier analysis of 587 of the donors, high-throughput TCR beta sequencing was used to judge whether each TCR beta V gene segment behaved as functional or pseudogenic. Among some 400 genotyped donors of the cohort, an average of around 220,000 unique TCR beta nucleotide sequences was sequenced per donor, of which 15% to 20% were non-productive. Along with the approximately 700-subject first cohort, a separate validation cohort of over 90 different subjects was used. All discovery cohort repertoires had been generated on a single sequencing platform. Of the approximately 400 genotyped donors, about 80% fell in the genetic ancestry cluster associated with self-reported Caucasian donors. The T cell repertoires of 666 subjects were profiled by immunosequencing and related to cytomegalovirus serostatus. Typing coverage differed by locus: A, B, C, DRB1 and DQB1 were typed in about 620-630 donors, DQA1 in roughly 500, DPA1 in 600 to 610, and DPB1 in 400 to 480. Genome-wide SNP genotypes for about 65% of the 666 donors were used in a later genetic analysis, which treated that subset as a discovery cohort. Because of strong linkage in the cohort, 4 to 6 DR-DQ haplotypes were treated as single units for association and clustering. Donor age, sex, ethnicity and CMV serostatus were compiled together with the repertoire data. High-throughput TCR immunosequencing, statistical association of individual TCRs with disease status, and machine learning were combined to predict cytomegalovirus infection status. Summary of the overall study and its limitations: According to a later genetic analysis, donors in an Asian-associated ancestry cluster had fewer N-insertions in productive TCRs than the approximately 700-donor mean. Cytomegalovirus status was reported to be diagnosed by the classifier with high specificity and sensitivity in both the original and validation cohorts. A further reported finding was that TCR beta sequences accurately predicted the HLA-A and HLA-B alleles for most subjects in the first cohort. Most TCR sequences were observed very rarely across donors, whereas some public TCRs were present in many individuals. Sequencing depth was assumed to be roughly uniform across donors in the presence/absence analyses, though that assumption may not hold. The only immune exposure information available for the cohort was CMV serostatus. In a later analysis, 16,951 TCR beta sequences were associated with specific HLA alleles at a false discovery rate of 0.05. When HLA alleles, especially DR and DQ, strongly co-occurred, attributing TCR associations to individual alleles was difficult. A later analysis found that most CMV-associated TCR beta chains appeared HLA-restricted, with HLA associations seemingly driven largely by CMV exposure. The 87-base-pair reads could not distinguish some IMGT-functional V segments, including TRBV6-2 and TRBV6-3, so those segments were excluded. According to the authors, the approach could potentially be generalized to other disease states and immunological phenotypes. The sequencing pipeline was judged likely to have produced a cluster of highly shared sequence variants as a technical artifact. Because counts were too low, 15 to 20 rarely observed V segments, including chromosome 9 orphons, were excluded from the earlier analysis of several hundred of the donors. Broadly in line with IMGT annotations, most TCR beta V segments showed up in productive rearrangements about 87% or about 30% of the time in an earlier analysis of approximately 640 of the donors. V-gene and J-gene trimming of TCR beta chains was associated with a missense DCLRE1C variant in a later genetic analysis, and the association was replicated in an independent cohort. A later analysis reported that several top co-occurrence clusters appeared linked to parvovirus B19, influenza, CMV and Epstein-Barr virus. HLA typing was unavailable for some donors at each locus, so association tests used only the typed subset. A later analysis found that HLA-associated TCR beta chains were more clonally expanded and had lower generation probabilities than equally common non-associated chains. In vitro tests confirmed that a few of the cytomegalovirus-associated TCR beta chains recognize cytomegalovirus antigens. In this cohort, only TCR beta chains were sequenced, and detectable features were limited by the absence of alpha or paired-chain data. In a later analysis, TCR association rates were found to vary across HLA loci, with the most associated TCRs seen for DRB1 alleles and the fewest for HLA-C alleles. Linkage disequilibrium might explain the correlated functional status among segregating V segments, but an unknown experimental factor could not be excluded. In the study, approximately 160 TCR beta chains were listed as associated with cytomegalovirus.

The cohort comprised more than 550 healthy bone marrow donors. Cohort members were all nominally healthy when sampled, although unrecorded immune exposures were likely present. The donor tested CMV seronegative and was one of the 352 seronegative cohort members. Every donor gave a peripheral blood sample, and the peripheral blood mononuclear cells from that sample were used for TCR beta sequencing. The Qiagen DNeasy Blood Extraction Kit was used to extract genomic DNA from the blood cell samples. Points on this clone: Which antigen it targets is not known.

V is reduced by 0 bases and J by 3 bases, leaving a spacing of 8 bases between them. From the germline V gene, CDR1 is MNHEY and CDR2 is SVGAGI. The CDR3 runs 14 amino acids, cysteine and phenylalanine included. CDR3 DNA is the only sequence kept; it has 42 bases, read in frame from the first base. Libraries were prepared through the immunoSEQ multiplex PCR assay. The multiplex PCR relied on a mix of 60 forward primers for TCR Vbeta segments and 13 reverse primers for TCR Jbeta segments. The CDR3 region of rearranged TCR beta genes was amplified from genomic DNA by a multiplex PCR assay. The amplified TCR beta libraries were sequenced on the Illumina HiSeq System as 87-base-pair reads. The original methods were these. In a later analysis, tens of millions of unique TCR beta chains were counted across the 650 to 750 repertoires, and roughly 11 million of these chains were shared by at least two donors. A nearest-neighbor algorithm error-corrected the raw reads and collapsed the reads into unique sequences, merging closely related sequences to remove PCR and sequencing errors. V, D and J gene segments were assigned by aligning CDR3 sequences to IMGT reference sequences. For a sequence to be retained, at least a six-nucleotide match to both a V gene segment and a J gene segment was required. Rearrangements were classified as productive when the CDR3 lacked stop codons and remained in frame with V and J, and all other rearrangements were classified as non-productive. CDR3 was defined by IMGT convention, running from the second conserved V-encoded cysteine to the conserved J-encoded phenylalanine. The earlier analysis of roughly 590 of the donors excluded sequences that lacked an unambiguous match to a single V gene segment. An earlier analysis of roughly 590 of the donors called V segments functional above 56.7% productive rearrangements and segregating when the between-donor standard deviation exceeded 5%. To diagnose cytomegalovirus status from the catalog of TCR beta chain sequences, a statistical classification framework was built. A later analysis assigned V and J genes by comparing TCR nucleotide sequences with IMGT/GENE-DB human TR gene sequences. A later analysis assigned CDR3 sequences and most-parsimonious VDJ recombination scenarios with the TCRdist pipeline. In a later analysis, every TCR beta chain was defined by the combination of its CDR3 amino acid sequence and its V-gene family, and reads without a unique V-gene family were dropped. As a way to deal with suspected cross-contamination and a sequencing artifact, a later analysis dropped over 550 nucleotide sequences that were highly shared and had low generation probability. In a later analysis, a clonal expansion index was calculated for each public chain from normalized within-repertoire ranks of inferred template counts. In a later analysis, generation probabilities were computed using a VDJ recombination model fitted to out-of-frame rearrangements, and the results were checked against IGoR. In a later analysis, hypergeometric tests were used to score TCR-TCR, TCR-HLA and TCR-CMV co-occurrence, with a repertoire-size bias correction applied to TCR pairs. In a later analysis, false discovery rates were estimated by permuting HLA or CMV assignments 20 times. In a later analysis, co-occurring TCRs were grouped using DBSCAN, and TCRdist sequence similarity was added for clustering within HLA-allele-positive subsets. Repertoires with fewer than 30,000 or more than 120,000 public chains were left out of co-occurrence clustering, as were a handful of repertoires with anomalous nucleotide sharing. TCRdb mirrors the immuneACCESS table, restricted to in-frame sequences. Some clones are absent from its copies; in checked studies, under half trace to an unresolved V gene, and the reason for the others is unknown. Clone size and the V and J calls come from that table; the DNA yielded D and trimming. The table for this sample lists approximately 110,000 clones. More than 0.8% of the sample is in the top ten clones.

Sequences were obtained from PBMCs. This chain is built from TRBV6-5 and TRBJ2-5; TRBD2 is possibly the D segment (5 matching bases). The sequence was collected from a man younger than 35 in good health and CMV-seronegative. The CDR3: CASSYSAGEETQYF. The DNA sequence is as follows: TGTGCCAGCAGTTACTCGGCCGGGGAAGAGACCCAGTACTTC.